This T cell receptor (beta chain) appears in the sequencing data of a study of OX40 agonist ivuxolimab in advanced cancers. Background for the entire study: Ivuxolimab was a fully human IgG2 agonistic monoclonal antibody targeting the costimulatory receptor OX40 (CD134). Patients were allowed to have had prior anti-PD-1, anti-PD-L1 or anti-CTLA-4 therapy, and about 40% of the dose-escalation patients had been treated with checkpoint inhibitors. The dose-escalation cohort was 82.7% male with a mean age of about 60 years, ranging from roughly 20 to 80. Among the 50 to 55 dose-escalation patients, some 20 had hepatocellular carcinoma, roughly 15 melanoma, 9 renal cell carcinoma and 9 head and neck cancer. Peripheral TCRbeta sequencing aimed to test whether ivuxolimab altered TCR sequence diversity and caused clonal T-cell expansion. Intravenous ivuxolimab was administered to patients every 2 weeks at six dose levels: 0.01, 0.1, 0.3, 1.5, 3 and 10 mg/kg. The paper describes the monotherapy dose-escalation part (N of about 47 patients) of the phase I trial of ivuxolimab. Partial responses were achieved by three dose-escalation patients, of whom one had hepatocellular carcinoma and two had cutaneous melanoma.

Findings and caveats that apply to the study as a whole: The antigen specificity of the clonally expanded peripheral T cells was not determined. Low levels of normalized T-cell clonal expansion were also seen in some nonresponding patients. After ivuxolimab, expanded clones were on average more numerous among CD8+ T cells than among CD4+ T cells. In the 0.1-3.0 mg/kg groups, partial responders had among the lowest normalized peripheral clonal expansion, particularly in CD8+ T cells. At doses of 0.1 to 3.0 mg/kg, clonal expansion of both CD4+ and CD8+ T cells in blood was seen between baseline and week 6.

CDR1 and CDR2, per the germline V gene, are SNHLY and FYNNEI. V is clipped by 5 bases and J by 5 bases, and the sequence between their germline boundaries is 16 bases long. Spanning cysteine to phenylalanine, the CDR3 consists of 14 amino acids. The retained sequence is limited to the CDR3, 42 bases, with the frame set at the first base. The trial excluded patients who had a history of autoimmune disease or who were on systemic immunosuppression. In every dose cohort, peripheral blood was drawn for TCR sequencing at baseline, cycle 4 day 1, and cycle 7 day 1. The samples were drawn from a first-in-human, open-label, multicenter phase I dose-escalation trial of ivuxolimab. Adults with locally advanced or metastatic head and neck squamous cell, hepatocellular, melanoma or renal cell carcinoma were enrolled in the trial. Before TCR sequencing, CD4+ and CD8+ T cells were separately sorted from peripheral blood.

This clone was recorded once. The antigen this receptor binds is unknown. No much larger clonotype is one base removed from it; base qualities were not supplied. Genomic DNA was isolated from the sorted cells so that the TCRbeta CDR3 region could be sequenced. TCRbeta CDR3 regions were sequenced using the immunoSEQ Assay. The immuneACCESS repertoire file appears here via TCRdb, limited to in-frame rearrangements. These files lack a portion of the clones; in checked studies, under half of the deficit traces to unresolved V genes, and the cause of the others is not known. Here the sample has 80,000 to 100,000 clones; roughly 90% occur a single time. Jointly, the top ten make up about 0.3% of the sample.

The clonotype originates from an adult with an advanced solid tumor such as melanoma, head and neck, liver or kidney cancer. The input for sequencing was CD4+ or CD8+ T cells sorted from blood, taken in a trial of the OX40 agonist ivuxolimab. The rearranged chain carries TRBV2 and TRBJ2-7, and perhaps TRBD1 as D gene, on 6 matching bases. The nucleotide sequence reads as follows: TGTGCCAGCAGTCTCGTCCAGGGGAACGACGAGCAGTACTTC. It encodes CASSLVQGNDEQYF.